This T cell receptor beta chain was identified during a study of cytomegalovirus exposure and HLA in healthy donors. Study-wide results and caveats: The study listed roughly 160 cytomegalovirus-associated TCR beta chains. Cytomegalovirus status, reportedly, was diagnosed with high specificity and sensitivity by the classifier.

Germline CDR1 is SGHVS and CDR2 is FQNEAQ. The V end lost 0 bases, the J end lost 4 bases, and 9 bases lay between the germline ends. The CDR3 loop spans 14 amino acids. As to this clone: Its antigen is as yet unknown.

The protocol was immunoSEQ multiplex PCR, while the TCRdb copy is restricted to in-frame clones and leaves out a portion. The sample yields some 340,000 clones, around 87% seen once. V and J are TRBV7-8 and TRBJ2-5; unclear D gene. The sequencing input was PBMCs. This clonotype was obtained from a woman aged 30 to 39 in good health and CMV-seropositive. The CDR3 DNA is TGTGCCAGCAGCTTAGCGGGCGGCTTAGAGACCCAGTACTTC. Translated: CASSLAGGLETQYF.